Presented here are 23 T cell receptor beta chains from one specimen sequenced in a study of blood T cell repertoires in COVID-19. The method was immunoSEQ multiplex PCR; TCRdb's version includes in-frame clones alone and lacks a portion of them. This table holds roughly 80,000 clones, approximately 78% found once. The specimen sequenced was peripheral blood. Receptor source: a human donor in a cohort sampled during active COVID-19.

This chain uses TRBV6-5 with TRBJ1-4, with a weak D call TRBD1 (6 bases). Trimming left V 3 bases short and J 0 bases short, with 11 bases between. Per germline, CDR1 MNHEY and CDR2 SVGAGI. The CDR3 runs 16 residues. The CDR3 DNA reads TGTGCCAGCAGTTATCGTCGGACAGCAACTAATGAAAAACTGTTTTTT. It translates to CASSYRRTATNEKLFF.

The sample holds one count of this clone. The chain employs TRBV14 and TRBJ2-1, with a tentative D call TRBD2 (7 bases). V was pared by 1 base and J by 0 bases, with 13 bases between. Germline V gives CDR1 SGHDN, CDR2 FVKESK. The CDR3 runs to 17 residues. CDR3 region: CASSQVRGGVSYNEQFF. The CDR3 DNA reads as TGTGCCAGCAGCCAAGTAAGAGGGGGGGTCTCCTACAATGAGCAGTTCTTC.

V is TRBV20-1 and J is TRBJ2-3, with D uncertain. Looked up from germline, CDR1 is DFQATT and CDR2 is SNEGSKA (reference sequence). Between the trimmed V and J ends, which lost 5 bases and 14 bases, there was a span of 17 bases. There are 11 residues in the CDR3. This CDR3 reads CSAGTSIQVYF. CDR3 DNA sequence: TGCAGTGCTGGAACTTCCATTCAGGTGTATTTT.

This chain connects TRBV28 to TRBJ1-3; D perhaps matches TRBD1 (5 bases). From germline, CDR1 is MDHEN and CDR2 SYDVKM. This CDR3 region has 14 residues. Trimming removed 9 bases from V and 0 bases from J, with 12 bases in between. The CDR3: CASTTGSSGNTIYF. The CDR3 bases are TGTGCCAGTACTACAGGTAGCTCTGGAAACACCATATATTTT.

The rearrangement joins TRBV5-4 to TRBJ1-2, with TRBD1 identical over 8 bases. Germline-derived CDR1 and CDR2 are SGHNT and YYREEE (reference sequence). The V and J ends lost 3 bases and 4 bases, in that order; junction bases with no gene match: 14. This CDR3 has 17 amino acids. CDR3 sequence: CASSSPPGGHGAYGYTF. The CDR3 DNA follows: TGTGCCAGCAGCTCCCCCCCAGGGGGCCATGGTGCCTATGGCTACACCTTC.

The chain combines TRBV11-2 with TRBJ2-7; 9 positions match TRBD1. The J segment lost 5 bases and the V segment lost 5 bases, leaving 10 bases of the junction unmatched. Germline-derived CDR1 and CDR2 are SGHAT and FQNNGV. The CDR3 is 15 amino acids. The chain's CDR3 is CASSMDRGSSDEQYF. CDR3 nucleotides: TGTGCCAGCAGCATGGACAGGGGTTCTTCAGACGAGCAGTACTTC.

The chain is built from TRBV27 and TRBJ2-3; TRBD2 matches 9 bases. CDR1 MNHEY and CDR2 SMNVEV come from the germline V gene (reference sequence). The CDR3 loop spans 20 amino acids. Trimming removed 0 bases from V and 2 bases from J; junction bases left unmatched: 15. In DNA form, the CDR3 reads TGTGCCAGCAGTTTATCCGTTCCCCTAGCGGGGACTTTATACACAGATACGCAGTATTTT. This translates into CASSLSVPLAGTLYTDTQYF.

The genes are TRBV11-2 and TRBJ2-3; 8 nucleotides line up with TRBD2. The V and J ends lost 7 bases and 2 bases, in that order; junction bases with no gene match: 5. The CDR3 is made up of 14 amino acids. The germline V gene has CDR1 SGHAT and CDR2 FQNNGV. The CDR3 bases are TGTGCCAGCAACCCGGGACTAGTCACAGATACGCAGTATTTT. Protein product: CASNPGLVTDTQYF.

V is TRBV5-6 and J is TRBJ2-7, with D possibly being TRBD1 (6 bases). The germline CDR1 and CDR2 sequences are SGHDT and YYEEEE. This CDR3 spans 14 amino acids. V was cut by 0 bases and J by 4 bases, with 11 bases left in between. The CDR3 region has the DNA TGTGCCAGCAGCTTGGTCGTCAGGGGATACGAGCAGTACTTC. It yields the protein CASSLVVRGYEQYF.

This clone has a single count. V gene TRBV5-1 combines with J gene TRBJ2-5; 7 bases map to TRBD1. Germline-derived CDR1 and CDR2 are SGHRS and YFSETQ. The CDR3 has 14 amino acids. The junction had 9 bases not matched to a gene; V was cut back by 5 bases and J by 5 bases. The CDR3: CASSLTGRRETQYF. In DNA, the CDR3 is TGCGCCAGCAGTTTGACAGGGAGACGGGAGACCCAGTACTTC.

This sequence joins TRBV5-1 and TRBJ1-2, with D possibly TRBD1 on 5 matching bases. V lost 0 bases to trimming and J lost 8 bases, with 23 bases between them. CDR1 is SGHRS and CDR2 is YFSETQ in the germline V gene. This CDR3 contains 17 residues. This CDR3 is CASSLDDFTGIQRGYTF. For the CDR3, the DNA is TGCGCCAGCAGCTTGGACGACTTCACAGGCATCCAAAGGGGCTACACCTTC. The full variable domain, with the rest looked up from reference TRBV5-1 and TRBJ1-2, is KAGVTQTPRYLIKTRGQQVTLSCSPISGHRSVSWYQQTPGQGLQFLFEYFSETQRNKGNFPGRFSGRQFSNSRSEMNVSTLELGDSALYLCASSLDDFTGIQRGYTFGSGTRLTVV.

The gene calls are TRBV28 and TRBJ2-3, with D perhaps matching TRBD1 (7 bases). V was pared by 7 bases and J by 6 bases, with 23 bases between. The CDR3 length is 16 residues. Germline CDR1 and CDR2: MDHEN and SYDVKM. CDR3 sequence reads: CASTPRQGGAPDTQYF. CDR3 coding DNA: TGTGCCAGCACCCCCCGACAGGGAGGCGCACCGGATACGCAGTATTTT.

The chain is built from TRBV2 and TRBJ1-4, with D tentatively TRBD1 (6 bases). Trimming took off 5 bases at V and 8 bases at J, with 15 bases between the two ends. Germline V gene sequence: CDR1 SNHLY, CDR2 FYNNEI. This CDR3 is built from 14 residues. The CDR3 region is CASSTQRQAEKLFF. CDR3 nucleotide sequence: TGTGCCAGCAGTACACAAAGACAGGCCGAAAAACTGTTTTTT.

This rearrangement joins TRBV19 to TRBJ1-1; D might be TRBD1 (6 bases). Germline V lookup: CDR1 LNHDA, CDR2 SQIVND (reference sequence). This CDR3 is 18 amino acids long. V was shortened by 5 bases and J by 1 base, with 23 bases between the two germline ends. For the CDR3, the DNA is TGTGCCAGTAGTCCCCTGCGCCCTCTGACAGGCCAGAACACTGAAGCTTTCTTT. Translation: CASSPLRPLTGQNTEAFF.

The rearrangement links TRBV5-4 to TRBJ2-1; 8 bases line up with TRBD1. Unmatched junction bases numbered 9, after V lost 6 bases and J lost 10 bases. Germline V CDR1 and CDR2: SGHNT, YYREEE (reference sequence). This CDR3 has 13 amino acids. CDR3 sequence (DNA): TGTGCCAGCACCCTGGACAGGGCTCGAGAGCAGTTCTTC. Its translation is CASTLDRAREQFF.

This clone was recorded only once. CDR3 sequence (DNA): TGTGCCAGCAGTTTACAGGGGGCGACACGGGAGACCCAGTACTTC. Protein product: CASSLQGATRETQYF. The chain combines TRBV27 with TRBJ2-5, with 8 bases aligning to TRBD1. Germline V lookup: CDR1 MNHEY, CDR2 SMNVEV (reference sequence). V lost 2 bases, J lost 5 bases, and 7 bases stayed unmatched. The CDR3 runs to 15 residues.

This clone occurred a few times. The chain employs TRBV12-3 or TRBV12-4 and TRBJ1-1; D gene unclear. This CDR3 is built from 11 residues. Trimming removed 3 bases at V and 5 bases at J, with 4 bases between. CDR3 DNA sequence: TGTGCCAGCAGTTTCACAACTGAAGCTTTCTTT. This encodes CASSFTTEAFF.

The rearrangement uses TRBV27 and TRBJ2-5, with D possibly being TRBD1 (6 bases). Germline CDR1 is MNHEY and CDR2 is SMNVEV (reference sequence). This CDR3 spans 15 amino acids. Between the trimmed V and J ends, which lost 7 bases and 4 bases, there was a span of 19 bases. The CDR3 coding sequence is TGTGCCAGCACCCCCCGCAGGGGAAGGAGAGAGACCCAGTACTTC. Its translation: CASTPRRGRRETQYF.

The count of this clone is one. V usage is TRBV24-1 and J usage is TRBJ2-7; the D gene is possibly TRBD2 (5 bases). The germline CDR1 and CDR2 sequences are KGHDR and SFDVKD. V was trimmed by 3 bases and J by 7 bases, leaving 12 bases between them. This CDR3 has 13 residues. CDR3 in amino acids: CATSDRAPGEQYF. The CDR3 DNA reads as TGTGCCACCAGTGATCGGGCTCCGGGGGAGCAGTACTTC.

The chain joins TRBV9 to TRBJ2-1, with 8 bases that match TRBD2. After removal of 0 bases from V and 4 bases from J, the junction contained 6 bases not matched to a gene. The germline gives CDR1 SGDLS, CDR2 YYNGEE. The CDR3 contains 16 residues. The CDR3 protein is CASSVEGLAFYNEQFF. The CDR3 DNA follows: TGTGCCAGCAGCGTAGAAGGACTAGCTTTTTACAATGAGCAGTTCTTC.

The CDR3 DNA is TGCAGCGTTGAAGCTTCGACAGGGATCACCGGGGAGCTGTTTTTT. As protein: CSVEASTGITGELFF. This sequence joins TRBV29-1 and TRBJ2-2, with TRBD1 matching over 7 bases. The CDR3 is made up of 15 amino acids. V shed 1 base, J shed 4 bases, and the junction held 6 bases outside the gene matches. Germline assignment: CDR1 SQVTM and CDR2 ANQGSEA.

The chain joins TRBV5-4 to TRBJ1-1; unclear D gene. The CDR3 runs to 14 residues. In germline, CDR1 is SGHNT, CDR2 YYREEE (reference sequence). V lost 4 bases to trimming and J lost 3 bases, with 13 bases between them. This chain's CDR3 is CASSRTREDTEAFF. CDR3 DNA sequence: TGTGCCAGCAGCCGGACGAGGGAGGACACTGAAGCTTTCTTT.

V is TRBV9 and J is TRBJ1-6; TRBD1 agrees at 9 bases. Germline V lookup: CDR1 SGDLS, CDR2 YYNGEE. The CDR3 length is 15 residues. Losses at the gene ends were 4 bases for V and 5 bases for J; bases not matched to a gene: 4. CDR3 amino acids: CASSIRDRDNSPLHF. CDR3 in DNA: TGTGCCAGCAGCATCCGGGACAGGGATAATTCACCCCTCCACTTT.